This T cell receptor (beta chain) appears in the sequencing data of a study of blood T cells in healthy people across ages. Study-level findings and limits: The long-lived group displayed more naive CD4+ cells, plus higher diversity, than the aged donors did. TCR beta diversity, measured per million T cells, fell in a roughly linear way with age.

Together with a sample-barcoded 5' primer, a J-beta primer mix was included in a second PCR lasting roughly 6 to 12 cycles. A template-switch adaptor that had 12 random nucleotides put a tag on each cDNA molecule. Via MiXCR, TCRdb re-called the 5' RACE reads, giving one row per CDR3 protein. The sample lists about 1.6 million distinct CDR3 sequences; around 35% were seen once. In germline, CDR1 is DFQATT, CDR2 SNEGSKA (reference sequence). CDR3 size: 15 residues. PBMCs were isolated at a quantity of at least 6.5 million per sample. On this clonotype itself: Its antigen is not known. A much more abundant neighbour one base away suggests this may be a read error.

Sample: blood. This rearrangement joins TRBV20-1 to TRBJ2-7; TRBD1 matches 7 bases. This clonotype was obtained from a woman younger than 45 in good health. The DNA for the CDR3 is TGCGGTGCTAGAGATGCCGGGACAGCCCTGGACGAGCAGTACTTC. Translation gives CGARDAGTALDEQYF.